The clone carrying this T cell receptor beta chain was seen more than once but under ten times. Its target is unknown. The sample holds other DNA sequences that translate to the same CDR3. cDNA prepared by RNA extraction and subsequent reverse transcription served as the template for sequencing. Using immunoSEQ multiplex PCR, the repertoire was profiled, and TCRdb retains in-frame clones only, with some absent. The repertoire holds 98,000 or so clones, over 55% seen once, with around 25% in the top ten. The entry originates in a study of CD8+ T cells in alopecia areata. Whole-study findings and limits: Scalp sample data also include resident alphabeta T cells from normal skin. Clarity of TCR sharing across patients fell short of that in mice, possibly HLA-related. Higher clonality and more expanded CD8+ clones appeared in lesional than normal scalp.

Trimming left V 4 bases short and J 2 bases short, with 3 bases between. CDR1 is SGHNT and CDR2 is YYREEE in the germline V gene (reference sequence). CDR3 size: 12 residues. Isolation of CD4+ and CD8+ T cells from PBMCs was achieved by sorting. The sequence derives from a human donor with alopecia areata. The sample consisted of NKG2D-low CD8+ T cells sorted from blood. The chain employs TRBV5-4 and TRBJ2-2, with D uncertain. DNA for the CDR3: TGTGCCAGCAGCCTAAACACCGGGGAGCTGTTTTTT. It yields the protein CASSLNTGELFF.